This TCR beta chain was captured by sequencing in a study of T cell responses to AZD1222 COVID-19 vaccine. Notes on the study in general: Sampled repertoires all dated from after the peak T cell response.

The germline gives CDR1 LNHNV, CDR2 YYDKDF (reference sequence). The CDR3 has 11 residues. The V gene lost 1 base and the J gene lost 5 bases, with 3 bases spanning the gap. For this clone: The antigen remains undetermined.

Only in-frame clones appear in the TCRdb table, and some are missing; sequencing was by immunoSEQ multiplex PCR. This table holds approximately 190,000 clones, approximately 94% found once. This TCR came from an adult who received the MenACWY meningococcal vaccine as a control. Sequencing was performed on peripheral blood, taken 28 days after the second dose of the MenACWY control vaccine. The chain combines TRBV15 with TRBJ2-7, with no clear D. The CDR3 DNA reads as TGTGCCACCAGCAGAGTGAACGAGCAGTACTTC. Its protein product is CATSRVNEQYF.